The 32 T cell receptor beta chains reported below all come from one sample, sequenced in a study of CD8+ T cells in alopecia areata. cDNA reverse transcribed from extracted RNA served as the sequencing template. The protocol was immunoSEQ multiplex PCR, while the TCRdb copy is restricted to in-frame clones and leaves out a portion. The repertoire holds some 95,000 clones, with about 40% as singletons. The treatment denotes: oral pan-JAK inhibitor, 5-10 mg twice daily. The material was CD8+ T cells sorted from blood, obtained at week 24, from a patient treated with tofacitinib. The receptors stem from a human donor with alopecia areata.

The rearrangement links TRBV30 to TRBJ2-1; D is unresolved. CDR1 is GTSNPN and CDR2 is SVGIG in the germline V gene (reference sequence). The CDR3 has 13 amino acids. Trimming left V 2 bases short and J 8 bases short, with 13 bases between. The CDR3: CAWSRTALDEQFF. The CDR3 coding sequence is TGTGCCTGGAGTAGAACGGCCTTGGATGAGCAGTTCTTC.

V usage is TRBV5-6 and J usage is TRBJ2-5; 10 bases align to TRBD2. With V trimmed by 0 bases and J by 5 bases, 7 bases remained unmatched. In germline, CDR1 is SGHDT, CDR2 YYEEEE. This CDR3 is built from 16 residues. This CDR3 is CASSLEREGRRETQYF. CDR3 in DNA: TGTGCCAGCAGCTTGGAGCGGGAGGGCCGACGGGAGACCCAGTACTTC.

The CDR3: CASSEGDSSSYEQYF. DNA for the CDR3: TGTGCCAGCAGCGAGGGGGACAGTAGCTCCTACGAGCAGTACTTC. This chain connects TRBV9 to TRBJ2-7; 7 nucleotides line up with TRBD1. The junction had 6 bases not matched to a gene; V was cut back by 3 bases and J by 0 bases. The CDR3 contains 15 residues. Looked up from germline, CDR1 is SGDLS and CDR2 is YYNGEE.

CDR3: CASSERSRWNEQFF. The CDR3 DNA follows: TGTGCCAGTAGCGAACGGAGCCGCTGGAATGAGCAGTTCTTC. This chain joins TRBV19 and TRBJ2-1; D remains unclear. The germline V gene encodes CDR1 LNHDA and CDR2 SQIVND (reference sequence). V shed 6 bases and J shed 7 bases, with 16 bases lying between them. The CDR3 sequence is 14 residues long.

This rearrangement joins TRBV30 to TRBJ2-3; TRBD1 agrees at 9 bases. Unmatched junction bases numbered 10, after V lost 2 bases and J lost 4 bases. The CDR3 has 16 residues. The germline gives CDR1 GTSNPN, CDR2 SVGIG (reference sequence). CDR3 residues: CAWSRPTGGEADTQYF. In DNA, the CDR3 is TGTGCCTGGAGTCGACCTACAGGGGGCGAAGCAGATACGCAGTATTTT.

A remark on this clone: Other DNA sequences from this sample encode an identical CDR3 as well. The chain is built from TRBV4-1 and TRBJ1-5; D is possibly TRBD1 (6 bases). Germline CDR1 is MGHRA and CDR2 is YSYEKL. V was clipped by 6 bases and J by 4 bases, with 7 bases between them. CDR3 length: 12 amino acids. Here the CDR3 reads CASSQGNQPQHF. In DNA, the CDR3 is TGCGCCAGCAGTCAGGGGAATCAGCCCCAGCATTTT.

The chain joins TRBV7-3 to TRBJ2-5; D is perhaps TRBD2 (6 bases). The germline V gene encodes CDR1 SGHTA and CDR2 FQGTGA. CDR3 size: 15 residues. V was trimmed by 3 bases and J by 1 base, leaving 12 bases between them. CDR3 residues: CASSFSAGLQETQYF. The CDR3 region has the DNA TGTGCCAGCAGCTTCTCCGCGGGACTCCAAGAGACCCAGTACTTC. Variable domain in full (rest from reference TRBV7-3 and TRBJ2-5): GAGVSQTPSNKVTEKGKYVELRCDPISGHTALYWYRQSLGQGPEFLIYFQGTGAADDSGLPNDRFFAVRPEGSVSTLKIQRTERGDSAVYLCASSFSAGLQETQYFGPGTRLLVL.

The gene calls are TRBV7-9 and TRBJ2-7, with 8 bases fitting TRBD2. The CDR3 covers 16 residues. V lost 4 bases, J lost 0 bases, and 8 bases stayed unmatched. Germline-derived CDR1 and CDR2 are SEHNR and FQNEAQ (reference sequence). CDR3: CASSSNPGTSSYEQYF. The CDR3 nucleotides are TGTGCCAGCAGCTCCAATCCCGGGACTAGCTCCTACGAGCAGTACTTC.

V usage is TRBV7-9 and J usage is TRBJ2-1, with D perhaps matching TRBD1 (5 bases). This CDR3 is 12 amino acids long. V shed 7 bases and J shed 10 bases, with 14 bases lying between them. Germline CDR1 and CDR2: SEHNR and FQNEAQ (reference sequence). CDR3 coding DNA: TGTGCCAGCAACCTAGGGGCATACGAGCAGTTCTTC. Residues: CASNLGAYEQFF.

Comments on this clone: Additional DNA sequences in this sample encode the identical CDR3. The V and J genes are TRBV27 and TRBJ2-7; D gene ambiguous. Germline CDR1 is MNHEY and CDR2 is SMNVEV (reference sequence). Between the trimmed V and J ends, which lost 3 bases and 1 base, there was a span of 7 bases. The CDR3 runs to 13 residues. This chain's CDR3 is CASSFGGSYEQYF. As DNA, the CDR3 is TGTGCCAGCAGTTTCGGCGGTTCCTACGAGCAGTACTTC.

The chain recombines TRBV7-8 with TRBJ2-1; D remains unclear. CDR1 is SGHVS, CDR2 FQNEAQ, per germline. This CDR3 spans 15 amino acids. V lost 3 bases and J lost 0, with 9 bases in between. The CDR3 nucleotides are TGTGCCAGCAGCTTCTGGGGAAGCTCCTACAATGAGCAGTTCTTC. Protein: CASSFWGSSYNEQFF.

The CDR3, as DNA: TGTGCCAGCAGCGCGGGGACCGACTACGAGCAGTACTTC. Translation gives CASSAGTDYEQYF. The V gene is TRBV11-2, the J gene TRBJ2-7; D is possibly TRBD2 (6 bases). V was shortened by 5 bases and J by 3 bases, with 11 bases between the two germline ends. Germline values: CDR1 SGHAT, CDR2 FQNNGV. This CDR3 has 13 amino acids.

The V call is TRBV6-5, the J call TRBJ2-7; D is unresolved. Trimming took off 4 bases at V and 4 bases at J, with 8 bases between the two ends. CDR3 length: 12 amino acids. Germline-derived CDR1 and CDR2 are MNHEY and SVGAGI. CDR3 bases: TGTGCCAGCAGTTCCTCTGGGTACGAGCAGTACTTC. Its translation is CASSSSGYEQYF.

This rearrangement joins TRBV5-6 to TRBJ1-5; D uncertain. V was pared by 5 bases and J by 3 bases, with 9 bases between. CDR3 length: 13 amino acids. The germline gives CDR1 SGHDT, CDR2 YYEEEE. The CDR3, as DNA: TGTGCCAGCAGTCAAGGGTCCAATCAGCCCCAGCATTTT. Translated: CASSQGSNQPQHF.

The chain carries TRBV4-3 and TRBJ2-5; D gene ambiguous. The CDR3 totals 12 residues. Trimming shortened V by 6 bases and J by 5 bases, and 10 bases separated the two germline ends. Per germline, CDR1 LGHNA and CDR2 YSLEER. CDR3 residues: CASSLLGETQYF. The CDR3 nucleotides read TGCGCCAGCAGTTTATTGGGGGAGACCCAGTACTTC.

V is TRBV7-9 and J is TRBJ2-7, with a tentative D call TRBD1 (6 bases). The CDR3 contains 17 residues. V gave up 4 bases and J gave up 2 bases, with 21 bases separating them. Germline V gene lookup returns CDR1 SEHNR and CDR2 FQNEAQ (reference sequence). The CDR3 DNA sequence: TGTGCCAGCAGCTCAAACACCGGTTACGGGACACCCTACGAGCAGTACTTC. This sequence encodes CASSSNTGYGTPYEQYF.

This clone was detected only a few times. The V call is TRBV6-5, the J call TRBJ2-7, with TRBD1 matching over 8 bases. The J segment lost 2 bases and the V segment lost 8 bases, leaving 5 bases of the junction unmatched. The germline gives CDR1 MNHEY, CDR2 SVGAGI. This CDR3 has 13 amino acids. The CDR3: CASAVQGAYEQYF. In DNA, the CDR3 is TGTGCCAGCGCGGTACAGGGGGCCTACGAGCAGTACTTC.

In its sample, this clone was seen a few times. This sample includes further DNA sequences coding for the same CDR3. The chain recombines TRBV29-1 with TRBJ2-2; D is possibly TRBD2 (5 bases). Germline V gives CDR1 SQVTM, CDR2 ANQGSEA. The CDR3 runs to 12 residues. V dropped 4 bases and J dropped 4 bases, with 7 bases sitting between them. The CDR3 reads CSVAGGTGELFF. The CDR3 bases are TGCAGCGTTGCAGGAGGCACCGGGGAGCTGTTTTTT.

This clone has more than one count but fewer than ten. J is TRBJ2-7 and V is TRBV29-1, with 9 positions matching TRBD2. Germline values: CDR1 SQVTM, CDR2 ANQGSEA. The CDR3 contains 14 residues. Losses at the gene ends were 7 bases for V and 1 base for J; bases not matched to a gene: 8. Here the CDR3 reads CSGGGLAQSYEQYF. CDR3 DNA sequence: TGCAGCGGGGGAGGACTAGCGCAGTCCTACGAGCAGTACTTC.

This clone was observed a few times. The chain has TRBV4-2 and TRBJ2-1; TRBD2 is a possible D gene (6 bases). V gave up 4 bases and J gave up 4 bases, with 17 bases separating them. The germline V gene has CDR1 LGHNA and CDR2 YNFKEQ. The CDR3 covers 16 residues. The CDR3 DNA reads as TGTGCCAGCAGCCCTGGGACTCAGCGGAGGTACAATGAGCAGTTCTTC. Translating gives CASSPGTQRRYNEQFF.

This sequence joins TRBV9 and TRBJ2-7; 7 positions agree with TRBD1. The CDR3 is made up of 18 amino acids. Germline V gives CDR1 SGDLS, CDR2 YYNGEE. V lost 0 bases and J lost 0; bases outside the gene matches: 12. The CDR3 sequence: CASSVGQGGGPDSYEQYF. The CDR3 DNA sequence: TGTGCCAGCAGCGTAGGACAGGGTGGCGGGCCCGACTCCTACGAGCAGTACTTC.

This clone was found a few times. This chain links TRBV14 with TRBJ2-1, with D unclear. The germline gives CDR1 SGHDN, CDR2 FVKESK. V was shortened by 3 bases and J by 9 bases, with 9 bases between the two germline ends. This CDR3 comprises 12 residues. CDR3 amino acids: CASSHYSSEQFF. DNA for the CDR3: TGTGCCAGCAGCCATTACAGTAGTGAGCAGTTCTTC.

J is TRBJ2-7 and V is TRBV29-1; possibly TRBD1 for D (6 bases). The CDR3 sequence is 11 residues long. The germline V and J ends were trimmed by 4 bases and 6 bases, with 10 bases remaining between them. CDR1 and CDR2 from the germline V gene are SQVTM and ANQGSEA. Here the CDR3 DNA reads TGCAGCGTTGGGACAGCCTTCGAGCAGTACTTC. Protein product: CSVGTAFEQYF.

The sample holds many counts of this clone. The rearrangement uses TRBV14 and TRBJ2-3; D is uncertain. V lost 0 bases, J lost 1 base, and 5 bases lay in between. Germline values: CDR1 SGHDN, CDR2 FVKESK. This CDR3 comprises 14 residues. CDR3 coding DNA: TGTGCCAGCAGCCAAGATCTGGGCACAGATACGCAGTATTTT. This translates into CASSQDLGTDTQYF.

The gene calls are TRBV6-5 and TRBJ2-5; maybe TRBD2 (6 bases). V lost 0 bases and J 3 bases, leaving 14 bases between the germline ends. CDR1 is MNHEY and CDR2 is SVGAGI in the germline V gene. The length of the CDR3 is 16 residues. The CDR3 loop reads CASSYSRIAAKETQYF. The CDR3 DNA reads TGTGCCAGCAGTTACTCGAGGATAGCGGCTAAAGAGACCCAGTACTTC.

The genes are TRBV10-3 and TRBJ2-7, with TRBD2 identical over 8 bases. Unmatched junction bases numbered 17, after V lost 7 bases and J lost 6 bases. Germline V gene sequence: CDR1 ENHRY, CDR2 SYGVKD. This CDR3 has 16 residues. CDR3 sequence: CAITDVAGHPRGEQYF. CDR3 in DNA: TGTGCCATCACCGACGTAGCGGGACACCCCCGGGGCGAGCAGTACTTC.

This clone has a handful of counts. At the DNA level, this CDR3 is encoded by other sequences in the same sample as well. The genes are TRBV10-3 and TRBJ2-1; D uncertain. The ends were cut back, 0 bases at V and 9 bases at J, with 3 bases in the middle. Germline loops: CDR1 ENHRY, CDR2 SYGVKD. This CDR3 region has 11 residues. The CDR3 protein is CAISESGEQFF. The CDR3 region has the DNA TGTGCCATCAGTGAGTCGGGTGAGCAGTTCTTC.

The chain has TRBV7-2 and TRBJ2-1; no reliable D call. CDR1 and CDR2 (germline): SGHTA, FQGNSA. CDR3 length equals 14 residues. The V end was cut by 1 base, the J end by 10 bases, with 14 bases between. CDR3 residues: CASSLGHGIDEQFF. CDR3 sequence (DNA): TGTGCCAGCAGCTTAGGGCATGGGATTGACGAGCAGTTCTTC.

The rearrangement uses TRBV7-9 and TRBJ1-5; D unresolved. The V end lost 2 bases, the J end lost 6 bases, and 5 bases lay between the germline ends. CDR1 is SEHNR and CDR2 is FQNEAQ in the germline V gene (reference sequence). The CDR3 loop spans 12 amino acids. The CDR3 protein is CASSLIGQPQHF. The CDR3 DNA follows: TGTGCCAGCAGCTTAATTGGTCAGCCCCAGCATTTT.

This clone was seen a handful of times. The rearrangement links TRBV7-9 to TRBJ2-7; 8 nucleotides line up with TRBD2. The CDR3 covers 14 residues. V gave up 5 bases and J gave up 6 bases; unmatched junction bases: 9. Germline CDR1 SEHNR, CDR2 FQNEAQ (reference sequence). CDR3: CASSLGTRSLEQYF. The CDR3 bases are TGTGCCAGCAGCCTGGGGACTAGATCTCTCGAGCAGTACTTC.

This clone is a singleton in its sample. The J gene is TRBJ2-2, the V gene TRBV9, with D perhaps TRBD2 (5 bases). Germline V lookup: CDR1 SGDLS, CDR2 YYNGEE. With 4 bases removed from V and 0 bases from J, the gap between germline ends came to 13 bases. The CDR3 runs to 16 residues. The CDR3 loop is CASSPYGGSNTGELFF. Written as DNA, the CDR3 is TGTGCCAGCAGCCCGTACGGCGGGTCGAACACCGGGGAGCTGTTTTTT.

This clone turned up a few times. V is TRBV27 and J is TRBJ2-3, with D hard to call. This CDR3 has 15 amino acids. Trimming pared 5 bases from V and 0 bases from J, leaving 12 bases between. CDR1 is MNHEY, CDR2 SMNVEV, per germline (reference sequence). CDR3 amino acids: CASSRDGLSTDTQYF. CDR3 bases: TGTGCCAGCAGTCGAGACGGGCTAAGCACAGATACGCAGTATTTT.